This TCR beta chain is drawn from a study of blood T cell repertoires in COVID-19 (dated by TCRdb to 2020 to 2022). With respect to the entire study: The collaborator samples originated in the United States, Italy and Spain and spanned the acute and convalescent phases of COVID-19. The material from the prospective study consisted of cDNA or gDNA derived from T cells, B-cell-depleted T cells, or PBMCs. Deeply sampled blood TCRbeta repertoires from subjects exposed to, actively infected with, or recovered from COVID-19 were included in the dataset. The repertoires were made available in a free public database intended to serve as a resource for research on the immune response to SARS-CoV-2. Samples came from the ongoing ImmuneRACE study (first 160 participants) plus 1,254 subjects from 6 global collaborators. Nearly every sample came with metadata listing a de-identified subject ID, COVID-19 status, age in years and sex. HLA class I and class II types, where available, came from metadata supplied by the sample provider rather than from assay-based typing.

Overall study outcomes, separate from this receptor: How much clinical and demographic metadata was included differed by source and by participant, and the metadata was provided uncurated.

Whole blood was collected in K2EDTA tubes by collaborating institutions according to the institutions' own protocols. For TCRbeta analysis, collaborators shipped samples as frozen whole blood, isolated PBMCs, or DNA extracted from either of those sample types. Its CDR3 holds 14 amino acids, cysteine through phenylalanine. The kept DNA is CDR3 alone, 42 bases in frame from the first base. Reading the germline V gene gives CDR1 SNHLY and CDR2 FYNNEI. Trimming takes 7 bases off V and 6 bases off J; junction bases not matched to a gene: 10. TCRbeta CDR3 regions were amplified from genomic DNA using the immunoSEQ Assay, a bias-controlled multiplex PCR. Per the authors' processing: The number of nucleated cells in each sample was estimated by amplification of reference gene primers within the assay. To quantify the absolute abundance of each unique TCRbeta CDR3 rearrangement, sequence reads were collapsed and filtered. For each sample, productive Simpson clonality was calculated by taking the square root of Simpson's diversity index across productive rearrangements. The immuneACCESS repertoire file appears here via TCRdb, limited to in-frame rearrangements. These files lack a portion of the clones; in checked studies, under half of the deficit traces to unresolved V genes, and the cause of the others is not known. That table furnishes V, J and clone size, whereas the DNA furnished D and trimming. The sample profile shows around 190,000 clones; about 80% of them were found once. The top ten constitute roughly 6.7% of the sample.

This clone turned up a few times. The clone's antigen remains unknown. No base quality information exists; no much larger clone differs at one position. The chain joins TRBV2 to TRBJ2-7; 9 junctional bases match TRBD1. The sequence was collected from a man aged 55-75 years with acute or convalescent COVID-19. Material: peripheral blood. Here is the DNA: TGTGCCAGCACCGTGGGACAGGGTATGGCCGAGCAGTACTTC. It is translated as CASTVGQGMAEQYF. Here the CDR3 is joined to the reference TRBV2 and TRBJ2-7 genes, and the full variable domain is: EPEVTQTPSHQVTQMGQEVILRCVPISNHLYFYWYRQILGQKVEFLVSFYNNEISEKSEIFDDQFSVERPDGSNFTLKIRSTKLEDSAMYFCASTVGQGMAEQYFGPGTRLTVT.